A single sample gave rise to the 29 T cell receptor beta chains below, sequenced in a study of a mutant IDH1 vaccine in newly diagnosed glioma. Their specific antigens are unknown. Clones were read by immunoSEQ multiplex PCR, and TCRdb kept only the in-frame ones, dropping some. The table shows about 25,000 clones, with approximately 80% occurring only once. Sample time point: week 5, during vaccination. Every single dose of the vaccine, 300 ug of mutant IDH1 20-mer peptide, came with topical imiquimod. The sample consisted of PBMCs, taken from a glioma patient whose treatment included an IDH1 peptide vaccine. Receptor source: a man in his forties with glioma.

The CDR3 DNA is TGTGCCAGCAGTTTGCACAAAACCTACGAGCAGTACTTC. It yields the protein CASSLHKTYEQYF. The chain couples TRBV6-5 to TRBJ2-7; D is uncertain. V was pared by 4 bases and J by 2 bases, with 9 bases between. In germline, CDR1 is MNHEY, CDR2 SVGAGI. The length of the CDR3 is 13 residues.

J is TRBJ2-7 and V is TRBV5-6; 8 nucleotides align to TRBD1. The CDR3 has 12 residues. The germline V gene has CDR1 SGHDT and CDR2 YYEEEE. V was pared by 0 bases and J by 11 bases, with 4 bases of the junction left unmatched. The CDR3 spells CASSLGQGAEYV. The DNA for the CDR3 is TGTGCCAGCAGCTTGGGTCAGGGGGCGGAGTACGTC.

The V and J genes are TRBV19 and TRBJ1-1; 7 bases fit TRBD1. After removal of 6 bases from V and 4 bases from J, the junction contained 5 bases not matched to a gene. The CDR3 totals 13 residues. Germline CDR1 LNHDA, CDR2 SQIVND (reference sequence). The CDR3 nucleotides are TGTGCCAGTAGCCCGACAGGGATCACTGAAGCTTTCTTT. Residues: CASSPTGITEAFF.

This chain connects TRBV7-9 to TRBJ2-5, with 9 bases lining up with TRBD1. The CDR3 is 14 residues long. Trimming took 6 bases from V and 4 from J; bases not matched to a gene: 6. The germline CDR1 and CDR2 sequences are SEHNR and FQNEAQ (reference sequence). CDR3 sequence (DNA): TGTGCCAGCAGACAACAGGGGGCTGGAGAGACCCAGTACTTC. Amino acids: CASRQQGAGETQYF.

This clone was found a few times. V is TRBV5-3 and J is TRBJ1-3, with no clear D. TRBV5-3 is an ORF for which the function is uncertain. Deletions cut 3 bases from V and 8 bases from J, with 3 bases between. This CDR3 is built from 10 residues. As DNA, the CDR3 is TGTGCCAGAAGCTCTGACACCATATATTTT. Amino acids: CARSSDTIYF.

This chain links TRBV7-9 with TRBJ1-3; 7 positions agree with TRBD1. Trimming removed 5 bases from V and 4 bases from J; junction bases left unmatched: 8. The CDR3 totals 15 residues. Germline V CDR1 and CDR2: SEHNR, FQNEAQ (reference sequence). CDR3 DNA sequence: TGTGCCAGCAGCCGCGACAGGGCGTCAGGAAACACCATATATTTT. Translating it yields CASSRDRASGNTIYF. Drawing the rest from reference TRBV7-9 and TRBJ1-3, the complete variable domain is DTGVSQNPRHKITKRGQNVTFRCDPISEHNRLYWYRQTLGQGPEFLTYFQNEAQLEKSRLLSDRFSAERPKGSFSTLEIQRTEQGDSAMYLCASSRDRASGNTIYFGEGSWLTVV.

V is TRBV9 and J is TRBJ2-5, with D possibly called TRBD1 or TRBD2 (5 bases each). This CDR3 region has 17 residues. V lost 2 bases, J lost 4 bases, and 21 bases lay in between. Germline CDR1 is SGDLS and CDR2 is YYNGEE. CDR3 amino acids: CASSVLGERGKRETQYF. CDR3 nucleotide sequence: TGTGCCAGCAGCGTCCTCGGGGAAAGGGGCAAAAGAGAGACCCAGTACTTC.

The chain carries TRBV6-4 and TRBJ2-7, with 10 bases lining up with TRBD2. V shed 6 bases, J shed 6 bases, and the junction held 11 bases outside the gene matches. Germline assignment: CDR1 MRHNA and CDR2 SNTAGT. The CDR3 extends over 15 amino acids. CDR3 sequence: CASSQIAGGVAEQYF. The CDR3 DNA follows: TGTGCCAGCAGCCAGATAGCGGGAGGTGTGGCCGAGCAGTACTTC.

V is TRBV29-1 and J is TRBJ2-3; D is possibly TRBD2 (5 bases). The CDR3 is made up of 13 amino acids. Germline V gene sequence: CDR1 SQVTM, CDR2 ANQGSEA. The V gene lost 4 bases and the J gene lost 2 bases, with 10 bases spanning the gap. The CDR3 DNA follows: TGCAGCGTTGTCGGAGGACTCACAGATACGCAGTATTTT. Its protein is CSVVGGLTDTQYF.

The rearrangement uses TRBV11-3 and TRBJ2-1; D gene ambiguous. Trimming left V 6 bases short and J 9 bases short, with 15 bases between. The CDR3 is made up of 13 amino acids. From germline, CDR1 is SGHNT and CDR2 YENEEA. The CDR3, as DNA: TGTGCCAGCAGGGGCCCGTCGATGGGTGAGCAGTTCTTC. Protein: CASRGPSMGEQFF.

The chain employs TRBV11-2 and TRBJ1-4; 7 positions match TRBD1. The V gene's germline CDR1 is SGHAT and CDR2 FQNNGV. The CDR3 contains 15 residues. With 5 bases clipped from V and 6 bases from J, the junction kept 9 bases outside the gene matches. In DNA, the CDR3 is TGTGCCAGCAGCATTAGGGGGCGCAGTCATGAAAAACTGTTTTTT. This translates into CASSIRGRSHEKLFF.

The chain recombines TRBV29-1 with TRBJ2-3, with 11 bases identical to TRBD2. Germline CDR1 and CDR2: SQVTM and ANQGSEA. This CDR3 is built from 15 residues. J gave up 3 bases and V 1 base, and 3 bases lay outside the gene matches. CDR3 amino acids: CSVEAGTSGTDTQYF. In nucleotides, the CDR3 is TGCAGCGTTGAAGCGGGGACTAGCGGAACAGATACGCAGTATTTT.

V gene TRBV27 combines with J gene TRBJ2-7, with TRBD1 matching over 9 bases. Germline V CDR1 and CDR2: MNHEY, SMNVEV (reference sequence). V was clipped by 5 bases and J by 6 bases; unmatched bases: 14. The CDR3 runs 16 residues. This CDR3 is CASSRAPGQGTVEQYF. CDR3 coding DNA: TGTGCCAGCAGTCGCGCCCCCGGACAGGGGACTGTCGAGCAGTACTTC.

This clone was seen only once. A read error likely explains this, since a far larger clone differs by one base. The chain couples TRBV11-2 to TRBJ1-1; 7 bases are a match to TRBD1. This CDR3 comprises 14 residues. With V trimmed by 1 base and J by 3 bases, 2 bases remained unmatched. CDR1 SGHAT and CDR2 FQNNGV come from the germline V gene. The CDR3 reads CASSLARGYTEAFF. For the CDR3, the DNA is TGTGCCAGCAGCTTAGCCAGGGGGTACACTGAAGCTTTCTTT.

Only one count was recorded for this clone. The chain has TRBV11-2 and TRBJ2-5; 13 bases agree with TRBD2. The trim removed 5 bases at V and 1 base at J, leaving 4 bases unmatched. Germline V gives CDR1 SGHAT, CDR2 FQNNGV. The CDR3 is 16 amino acids. For the CDR3, the DNA is TGTGCCAGCAGCCCGGGACTAGCGGGACCCCAAGAGACCCAGTACTTC. Its translation is CASSPGLAGPQETQYF.

The chain uses TRBV29-1 and TRBJ2-2; the D gene could be TRBD1 or TRBD2 (5 bases each). The CDR3 has 14 residues. Looked up from germline, CDR1 is SQVTM and CDR2 is ANQGSEA. Trimming removed 4 bases at V and 7 bases at J, with 16 bases between. The CDR3 here is CSVAPPGPNGELFF. CDR3 nucleotides: TGCAGCGTTGCCCCCCCGGGGCCGAACGGGGAGCTGTTTTTT.

The J gene is TRBJ1-1, the V gene TRBV5-8; D perhaps matches TRBD1 (5 bases). The CDR3 totals 15 residues. Germline assignment: CDR1 SGHTS and CDR2 YDEGEE. V lost 0 bases and J 6 bases, leaving 15 bases between the germline ends. The CDR3 DNA sequence: TGTGCCAGCAGCTTGGCCCATGGGGGTGAGGCTGAAGCTTTCTTT. This encodes CASSLAHGGEAEAFF.

The chain recombines TRBV10-1 with TRBJ2-2, with D possibly TRBD2 on 6 matching bases. The CDR3 extends over 12 amino acids. Looked up from germline, CDR1 is WNHNN and CDR2 is SYGVQD (reference sequence). V was shortened by 4 bases and J by 7 bases, with 7 bases between the two germline ends. DNA of the CDR3: TGCGCCAGCAGTGCAGCGGGCGGGGAGCTGTTTTTT. It specifies CASSAAGGELFF.

Only a few counts were recorded for this clone. This sequence joins TRBV9 and TRBJ1-2; the D gene is possibly TRBD1 (6 bases). Germline CDR1 is SGDLS and CDR2 is YYNGEE. CDR3 length: 14 amino acids. V was clipped by 3 bases and J by 4 bases, with 13 bases between them. The CDR3 here is CASSEGGTGYGYTF. CDR3 bases: TGTGCCAGCAGCGAAGGGGGGACTGGCTATGGCTACACCTTC.

V is TRBV15 and J is TRBJ1-2, with D unresolved. This CDR3 contains 13 residues. V lost 5 bases, J lost 1 base, and 8 bases lay in between. Germline lookup yields CDR1 LNHNV and CDR2 YYDKDF (reference sequence). The CDR3 coding sequence is TGTGCCACCAGCCCGGGCCTTAACTATGGCTACACCTTC. Its translation: CATSPGLNYGYTF.

This CDR3 is CASSASSGGPYTDTQYF. CDR3 coding DNA: TGTGCCAGCAGTGCCTCTAGCGGGGGTCCCTACACAGATACGCAGTATTTT. This chain links TRBV28 with TRBJ2-3, with 10 nucleotides matching TRBD2. The CDR3 has 17 amino acids. The ends lost 5 bases at V and 2 bases at J; junction bases unmatched: 10. From germline, CDR1 is MDHEN and CDR2 SYDVKM.

The rearrangement uses TRBV7-2 and TRBJ2-6, with D possibly being TRBD1 (5 bases). Trimming shortened V by 3 bases and J by 0 bases, and 6 bases separated the two germline ends. This CDR3 comprises 15 residues. Germline CDR1 is SGHTA and CDR2 is FQGNSA. The CDR3 DNA reads TGTGCCAGCAGCTTGACAGTCTCTGGGGCCAACGTCCTGACTTTC. Its protein is CASSLTVSGANVLTF.

The rearrangement uses TRBV7-2 and TRBJ2-1, with D hard to call. This CDR3 comprises 13 residues. With 1 base removed from V and 8 bases from J, the gap between germline ends came to 9 bases. Looked up from germline, CDR1 is SGHTA and CDR2 is FQGNSA. CDR3 coding DNA: TGTGCCAGCAGCTTAGGTTCCGACTATGAGCAGTTCTTC. It codes for CASSLGSDYEQFF.

The chain has TRBV9 and TRBJ1-2; D possibly corresponds to TRBD1 (6 bases). The CDR3 is 13 residues long. Germline V gene data show CDR1 as SGDLS and CDR2 as YYNGEE. V was pared by 2 bases and J by 5 bases, with 10 bases between. The CDR3: CASSVQGRYGYTF. The DNA of the CDR3 is TGTGCCAGCAGCGTGCAGGGGAGGTATGGCTACACCTTC. Full variable domain (outside the CDR3, taken from reference TRBV9 and TRBJ1-2): DSGVTQTPKHLITATGQRVTLRCSPRSGDLSVYWYQQSLDQGLQFLIQYYNGEERAKGNILERFSAQQFPDLHSELNLSSLELGDSALYFCASSVQGRYGYTFGSGTRLTVV.

V and J are TRBV6-6 and TRBJ2-3; 7 bases map to TRBD1. This CDR3 spans 15 amino acids. The J segment lost 5 bases and the V segment lost 5 bases, leaving 10 bases of the junction unmatched. CDR1 and CDR2 from the germline V gene are MNHNY and SVGAGI (reference sequence). This CDR3 reads CASSKPTGRVDTQYF. DNA for the CDR3: TGTGCCAGCAGTAAGCCGACAGGGCGAGTAGATACGCAGTATTTT.

The chain is built from TRBV4-2 and TRBJ2-7; weak D call: TRBD2 (6 bases). The CDR3 loop spans 12 amino acids. V lost 5 bases to trimming and J lost 7 bases, with 12 bases between them. Germline V gives CDR1 LGHNA, CDR2 YNFKEQ. In nucleotides, the CDR3 is TGTGCCAGCAGCGGGCGGGGTGGAGAGCAGTACTTC. Protein sequence: CASSGRGGEQYF.

The chain uses TRBV12-5 and TRBJ2-7; the match to TRBD2 covers 15 bases. The V and J ends lost 1 base and 1 base, in that order; junction bases with no gene match: 8. The germline V gene has CDR1 LGHNT and CDR2 FRNRAP. The CDR3 loop spans 19 amino acids. CDR3 loop: CASGLARRGLAGGSYEQYF. CDR3 in DNA: TGTGCTAGTGGTTTGGCCCGCCGGGGACTAGCGGGGGGATCCTACGAGCAGTACTTC.

The V and J genes are TRBV7-6 and TRBJ1-1; D not certain. Germline-derived CDR1 and CDR2 are SGHVS and FNYEAQ. The CDR3 totals 13 residues. Trimming removed 5 bases from V and 0 bases from J, with 7 bases in between. The CDR3 loop is CASSADLNTEAFF. DNA of the CDR3: TGTGCCAGCAGCGCCGACCTGAACACTGAAGCTTTCTTT.

This clone is judged medium-sized. The V gene is TRBV6-6, the J gene TRBJ2-3; TRBD2 matches 8 bases. The ends lost 4 bases at V and 4 bases at J; junction bases unmatched: 7. The CDR3 is 15 amino acids. CDR1 and CDR2 from the germline V gene are MNHNY and SVGAGI (reference sequence). This chain's CDR3 is CASSWEAGVSDTQYF. As DNA, the CDR3 is TGTGCCAGCAGTTGGGAAGCGGGAGTGTCAGATACGCAGTATTTT.